Presented here are 22 T cell receptor beta chains from one specimen sequenced in a study of shared clonotypes between healthy human individuals. Generated by immunoSEQ multiplex PCR, the TCRdb table keeps only in-frame clones and is missing some. The sample lists just over 2,000,000 clones; roughly 94% were seen once. CD45RO-negative CD8 cells positively selected for CCR7 made up the naive population, which excluded terminally differentiated effector memory CD45RA+ cells. The sample was naive CD8+ T cells sorted from blood. These receptors all stem from a man between 18 and 29 years old in good health.

This sequence joins TRBV25-1 and TRBJ1-2, with TRBD1 identical over 9 bases. J was trimmed by 7 bases and V by 2 bases; bases with no gene match: 5. Germline V CDR1 and CDR2: MGHDK, SYGVNS. The CDR3 consists of 14 residues. In nucleotides, the CDR3 is TGTGCCAGCAGTGAAGGGACAGGGTGGAGTGGCTACACCTTC. Its protein product is CASSEGTGWSGYTF.

The V gene is TRBV18, the J gene TRBJ2-2; TRBD1 matches 9 bases. V shed 0 bases, J shed 7 bases, and the junction held 6 bases outside the gene matches. CDR1 and CDR2 (germline): KGHSH, LQKENI. The CDR3 totals 16 residues. The CDR3 loop is CASSPPRTGEIGELFF. The DNA of the CDR3 is TGTGCCAGCTCACCACCCCGGACAGGGGAAATCGGGGAGCTGTTTTTT. Using reference TRBV18 and TRBJ2-2 for the parts outside the CDR3, the full variable domain is NAGVMQNPRHLVRRRGQEARLRCSPMKGHSHVYWYRQLPEEGLKFMVYLQKENIIDESGMPKERFSAEFPKEGPSILRIQQVVRGDSAAYFCASSPPRTGEIGELFFGEGSRLTVL.

As concerns this clone: Other DNA sequences from this sample encode an identical CDR3 as well. The chain has TRBV27 and TRBJ2-3, with 10 bases aligning to TRBD2. There are 14 residues in the CDR3. J gave up 0 bases and V 9 bases, and 3 bases lay outside the gene matches. CDR1 is MNHEY and CDR2 is SMNVEV in the germline V gene (reference sequence). CDR3 sequence reads: CASRLAGSTDTQYF. The CDR3 DNA sequence: TGTGCCAGTAGACTAGCGGGTAGCACAGATACGCAGTATTTT.

The rearrangement joins TRBV11-2 to TRBJ2-5, with 13 bases aligning to TRBD2. The V segment lost 8 bases and the J segment 3 bases; nucleotides outside the gene matches: 15. This CDR3 contains 18 residues. Germline CDR1 and CDR2: SGHAT and FQNNGV. The CDR3 bases are TGTGCCAGCGGAGATTTTGCTACTAGCGGGGGGGCAGAAGAGACCCAGTACTTC. Residues: CASGDFATSGGAEETQYF.

The chain is built from TRBV7-9 and TRBJ2-7, with 7 bases matching TRBD1. The length of the CDR3 is 15 residues. J was trimmed by 0 bases and V by 5 bases; bases with no gene match: 7. Germline CDR1 SEHNR, CDR2 FQNEAQ (reference sequence). CDR3 loop: CASSAGDSRSYEQYF. Here the CDR3 DNA reads TGTGCCAGCAGCGCTGGGGACAGTCGCTCCTACGAGCAGTACTTC.

The CDR3 DNA is TGTGCCAGCACCCTAGGGCTAGTTGCAGATACGCAGTATTTT. This codes for CASTLGLVADTQYF. V usage is TRBV5-6 and J usage is TRBJ2-3; D is ambiguous. Trimming cost V 6 bases and J 4 bases, with 15 bases left between them. Germline V gene lookup returns CDR1 SGHDT and CDR2 YYEEEE. This CDR3 comprises 14 residues.

The J gene is TRBJ2-3, the V gene TRBV19; D perhaps matches TRBD2 (5 bases). CDR1 is LNHDA, CDR2 SQIVND, per germline (reference sequence). The CDR3 loop spans 15 amino acids. Trimming pared 3 bases from V and 2 bases from J, leaving 12 bases between. The CDR3 sequence is CASSIAGVSTDTQYF. The CDR3 coding sequence is TGTGCCAGTAGTATTGCCGGGGTGTCCACAGATACGCAGTATTTT.

In regard to this clone: Additional DNA sequences in this sample encode the identical CDR3. This rearrangement joins TRBV5-1 to TRBJ2-3; 13 bases line up with TRBD2. CDR1 and CDR2 (germline): SGHRS, YFSETQ. The CDR3 has 15 residues. V shed 4 bases and J 5 bases; nucleotides not matched to a gene: 4. Here the CDR3 DNA reads TGCGCCAGCAGCGAAGGACTAGCGGGAGAAGATACGCAGTATTTT. As protein: CASSEGLAGEDTQYF.

The chain links TRBV11-2 to TRBJ1-6; TRBD1 matches at 7 bases. The J segment lost 4 bases and the V segment lost 5 bases, leaving 8 bases of the junction unmatched. The germline V gene has CDR1 SGHAT and CDR2 FQNNGV. The CDR3 consists of 16 residues. The CDR3 DNA is TGTGCCAGCAGCACCGGGACAGAGAATTATAATTCACCCCTCCACTTT. It yields the protein CASSTGTENYNSPLHF.

The chain is built from TRBV2 and TRBJ2-1, with TRBD2 identical over 11 bases. This CDR3 has 20 residues. J was trimmed by 1 base and V by 6 bases; bases with no gene match: 17. The germline CDR1 and CDR2 sequences are SNHLY and FYNNEI. The CDR3 spells CASRVLTSGASGGSYNEQFF. The CDR3 bases are TGTGCCAGCAGGGTCCTGACTAGCGGGGCTTCCGGCGGGTCCTACAATGAGCAGTTCTTC.

The chain uses TRBV27 and TRBJ2-7; D not resolved. V lost 2 bases and J lost 1, with 9 bases in between. Germline-derived CDR1 and CDR2 are MNHEY and SMNVEV (reference sequence). The CDR3 is 14 residues long. The CDR3 DNA sequence: TGTGCCAGCAGTTTAGGACCGGCATCCTACGAGCAGTACTTC. Its protein product is CASSLGPASYEQYF.

With regard to this clone: Other DNA sequences of this sample code for an identical CDR3. The chain couples TRBV19 to TRBJ2-3, with 8 positions matching TRBD2. From germline, CDR1 is LNHDA and CDR2 SQIVND (reference sequence). Unmatched junction bases numbered 4, after V lost 3 bases and J lost 2 bases. The CDR3 consists of 15 residues. The CDR3 is CASSILAGNTDTQYF. DNA for the CDR3: TGTGCCAGTAGTATTCTAGCGGGTAACACAGATACGCAGTATTTT.

The rearrangement uses TRBV11-3 and TRBJ1-1; D not certain. V was trimmed by 4 bases and J by 2 bases, leaving 11 bases between them. Germline V CDR1 and CDR2: SGHNT, YENEEA. The CDR3 has 14 residues. CDR3 residues: CASSSGYFNTEAFF. CDR3 bases: TGTGCCAGCAGCTCCGGCTATTTTAACACTGAAGCTTTCTTT.

The chain combines TRBV19 with TRBJ1-4; D gene uncertain. V was shortened by 4 bases and J by 7 bases, with 13 bases between the two germline ends. Germline loops: CDR1 LNHDA, CDR2 SQIVND (reference sequence). The CDR3 covers 14 residues. CDR3 residues: CASSTDGESEKLFF. The CDR3 DNA is TGTGCCAGTAGTACGGACGGAGAATCTGAAAAACTGTTTTTT. The full variable domain, completed using reference TRBV19 and TRBJ1-4, is DGGITQSPKYLFRKEGQNVTLSCEQNLNHDAMYWYRQDPGQGLRLIYYSQIVNDFQKGDIAEGYSVSREKKESFPLTVTSAQKNPTAFYLCASSTDGESEKLFFGSGTQLSVL.

The chain links TRBV6-4 to TRBJ2-1; 11 bases are a match to TRBD2. This CDR3 has 15 amino acids. Trimming cost V 4 bases and J 4 bases; bases outside gene matches: 3. CDR1 is MRHNA, CDR2 SNTAGT, per germline. CDR3 loop: CASSAGTSGYNEQFF. DNA of the CDR3: TGTGCCAGCAGTGCAGGGACTAGCGGATACAATGAGCAGTTCTTC.

V gene TRBV7-9 combines with J gene TRBJ2-5, with TRBD1 identical over 8 bases. V dropped 2 bases and J dropped 4; count of bases not matched to a gene: 9. The germline gives CDR1 SEHNR, CDR2 FQNEAQ (reference sequence). The CDR3 extends over 16 amino acids. CDR3 sequence reads: CASSLFDRGIGETQYF. The CDR3 coding sequence is TGTGCCAGCAGCTTATTTGACAGGGGCATAGGAGAGACCCAGTACTTC.

The rearrangement joins TRBV27 to TRBJ1-4; D is perhaps TRBD1 (6 bases). The germline gives CDR1 MNHEY, CDR2 SMNVEV (reference sequence). The length of the CDR3 is 12 residues. Trimming shortened V by 0 bases and J by 10 bases, and 6 bases separated the two germline ends. Here the CDR3 DNA reads TGTGCCAGCAGTTTATCAGGGGGAAAACTGTTTTTT. It is translated as CASSLSGGKLFF.

The chain employs TRBV2 and TRBJ2-7; no clear D. This CDR3 is 12 amino acids long. The germline CDR1 and CDR2 sequences are SNHLY and FYNNEI. Trimming shortened V by 9 bases and J by 5 bases, and 14 bases separated the two germline ends. Here the CDR3 reads CARGPRIDEQYF. In DNA, the CDR3 is TGTGCCAGAGGCCCAAGGATCGACGAGCAGTACTTC.

This clone showed up just once. J is TRBJ2-3 and V is TRBV19, with 11 bases matching TRBD2. V shed 8 bases and J 1 base; nucleotides not matched to a gene: 2. The CDR3 sequence is 14 residues long. From germline, CDR1 is LNHDA and CDR2 SQIVND (reference sequence). The CDR3 bases are TGTGCCAGTGAACTAGCGGGGGGCACAGATACGCAGTATTTT. Translated: CASELAGGTDTQYF.

V gene TRBV7-8 combines with J gene TRBJ1-4; no clear D. CDR3 length equals 15 residues. Germline V lookup: CDR1 SGHVS, CDR2 FQNEAQ. V was trimmed by 0 bases and J by 8 bases, leaving 13 bases between them. The CDR3: CASSLAREGAEKLFF. CDR3 DNA: TGTGCCAGCAGCTTAGCGAGGGAAGGCGCCGAAAAACTGTTTTTT. The whole variable domain, filled in from reference TRBV7-8 and TRBJ1-4, reads GAGVSQSPRYKVAKRGQDVALRCDPISGHVSLFWYQQALGQGPEFLTYFQNEAQLDKSGLPSDRFFAERPEGSVSTLKIQRTQQEDSAVYLCASSLAREGAEKLFFGSGTQLSVL.

V is TRBV6-5 and J is TRBJ2-7; no clear D. CDR3 length: 13 amino acids. V was clipped by 4 bases and J by 3 bases, with 10 bases between them. Germline CDR1 and CDR2: MNHEY and SVGAGI. In DNA form, the CDR3 reads TGTGCCAGCAGTTCGGCAGATCGCTACGAGCAGTACTTC. Amino acids: CASSSADRYEQYF.

The chain carries TRBV5-4 and TRBJ1-2; tentative D call: TRBD1 (5 bases). V shed 4 bases and J shed 8 bases, with 15 bases lying between them. There are 13 residues in the CDR3. The germline V gene encodes CDR1 SGHNT and CDR2 YYREEE (reference sequence). CDR3 loop: CASSPGRVEGYTF. DNA for the CDR3: TGTGCCAGCAGCCCGGGCAGGGTAGAAGGCTACACCTTC.